This T cell receptor beta chain was sequenced for a study of PD-1 blockade in classical Hodgkin lymphoma (dated by TCRdb to the early 2020s). In terms of the full investigation: The study used TCR beta sequencing and CyTOF to define a peripheral blood immune signature of response to PD-1 blockade in classical Hodgkin lymphoma.

General conclusions and limits of the study: Baseline TCR diversity was reported to be lower in newly diagnosed patients than in healthy donors and to be lower still in relapsed/refractory patients. The study covered only a single clinical trial cohort, and the causes of the repertoire differences, possibly disease activity or prior therapy, were still not defined.

About this clone: There is no known antigen for this receptor. No quality values exist for individual bases; no much larger clone is one base distant.

The CDR3, cysteine through phenylalanine, is 14 amino acids long. Only the CDR3 region is kept as DNA, spanning 42 bases read in frame from base 1. Trimming at the junction amounts to 7 bases on V and 2 bases on J, and the germline ends lie 11 bases apart. In the germline V gene (reference sequence), CDR1 corresponds to LNHDA and CDR2 to SQIVND. Genomic DNA was isolated using the Qiagen DNeasy kit from unsorted PBMCs as well as from negatively selected CD4+ and CD8+ fractions. TCR beta CDR3 regions were subjected to amplification by immunoSEQ multiplex PCR with primers that anneal to V and J segments. A synthetic immune receptor repertoire was used to minimize amplification bias, and any residual bias was removed computationally once sequencing was done. Concerning the study's data processing: Repertoire diversity was quantified as the Shannon entropy index using custom Python scripts. Unsorted, CD4+ and CD8+ repertoires were analyzed separately, except for combined analyses in which CD4+ and CD8+ sequences were merged in silico. Drawn from immuneACCESS, this table holds only the in-frame rearrangements with V and J called that TCRdb kept. Clones are partly lost; checked studies trace under half to an unresolved V gene and leave the rest unexplained. V and J calls and clone size are those listed in that table; D and trimming were worked out from the DNA. Recorded for this sample are 20,000 to 30,000 clones; about 90% of them occurred a single time. Jointly, the top ten make up roughly 0.52% of the sample.

The time point label corresponds to: newly diagnosed, previously untreated cHL patient sample. CD4+ T cells were purified from thawed PBMCs by magnetic negative selection with a Miltenyi CD4+ T cell isolation kit. As a comparison group for the relapsed/refractory trial patients, PBMCs from patients with newly diagnosed, previously untreated classical Hodgkin lymphoma were sequenced. Peripheral blood was collected in 8 mL Vacutainer Cell Preparation Tubes, from which PBMCs were isolated by centrifugation and then cryopreserved. Purified CD4+ and CD8+ fractions were prepared only for cases in which an additional PBMC sample was available. On LS columns in a quadroMACS separator, the magnetically labelled cells were depleted, and the flow-through was collected as the purified fraction.

Recombination connected TRBV19 to TRBJ2-2; the D segment could be TRBD1, given 6 matching bases. The source is a human donor with classical Hodgkin lymphoma. Sequencing input: CD4+ T cells from blood. The DNA sequence is TGTGCCAGTACCGGGACAACCAACACCGGGGAGCTGTTTTTT. It specifies CASTGTTNTGELFF.